This TCR beta chain was captured in a study of blood T cell repertoires in COVID-19. Turning to the study itself: PBMCs, B-cell-depleted T cells, or T cells were the source of the cDNA or gDNA that made up the material.

V dropped 3 bases and J dropped 1 base, with 7 bases sitting between them. Germline loops: CDR1 MNHNS, CDR2 SASEGT. The CDR3 length is 13 residues. TCRdb's table, derived via immunoSEQ multiplex PCR, lists solely in-frame clones and lacks some. The table shows about 160,000 clones, with 80% to 90% occurring only once. This sequence originates from a human donor in a cohort sampled during active COVID-19. Sample: peripheral blood. The chain links TRBV6-1 to TRBJ2-7; a weak D match, TRBD2 (6 bases). In DNA form, the CDR3 reads TGTGCCAGCAGTGAGGGACTTTCCTACGAGCAGTACTTC. Residues: CASSEGLSYEQYF.